The 17 T cell receptor beta chains below come from one sample, sequenced in a study of T cells after yellow fever vaccination. Using its own MiXCR run on the 5' RACE reads, TCRdb lists one record per CDR3 protein. The table includes 500,000 to 700,000 distinct CDR3 sequences, approximately 21% detected once. The source was PBMCs, collected 15 days after the yellow fever booster vaccination. These receptors were collected from a young man who received the YFV17D yellow fever vaccine.

This clonotype was seen a few times. This chain links TRBV20-1 with TRBJ2-5, with D perhaps matching TRBD2 (5 bases). Trimming cost V 4 bases and J 1 base, with 13 bases left between them. This CDR3 is built from 14 residues. CDR1 and CDR2 (germline): DFQATT, SNEGSKA (reference sequence). This CDR3 is CSANVGDPQETQYF. In nucleotides, the CDR3 is TGCAGTGCTAACGTGGGAGACCCCCAAGAGACCCAGTACTTC.

This clonotype was observed a handful of times. The chain combines TRBV12-3 or TRBV12-4 with TRBJ1-2; D is undetermined. The CDR3 sequence is 13 residues long. V lost 5 bases and J 4 bases, leaving 11 bases between the germline ends. The CDR3 nucleotides read TGTGCCAGCAGTGACCTAAGTACCTATGGCTACACCTTC. Protein product: CASSDLSTYGYTF.

This clonotype was seen only a few times. This chain links TRBV6-2 or TRBV6-3 with TRBJ2-1; 10 bases fit TRBD2. V was pared by 4 bases and J by 7 bases, with 7 bases of the junction left unmatched. This CDR3 is built from 15 residues. CDR1 MNHEY and CDR2 SVGEGT come from the germline V gene. The chain's CDR3 is CASSSSGRAQNEQFF. Written as DNA, the CDR3 is TGTGCCAGCAGTTCCAGCGGGAGGGCCCAAAATGAGCAGTTCTTC.

This clonotype was seen ten or more times. The chain employs TRBV12-3 or TRBV12-4 and TRBJ2-1, with 9 bases that match TRBD2. The trim removed 6 bases at V and 4 bases at J, leaving 4 bases unmatched. The CDR3 totals 14 residues. The CDR3 DNA follows: TGTGCCAGCAGCAAGACTAGCGGTTACAATGAGCAGTTCTTC. Its protein product is CASSKTSGYNEQFF.

The chain employs TRBV5-1 and TRBJ2-2, with a weak D call TRBD2 (5 bases). Germline CDR1 and CDR2: SGHRS and YFSETQ. The CDR3 spans 13 residues. V was cut by 4 bases and J by 6 bases, with 10 bases left in between. CDR3 in amino acids: CASSRGHPGELFF. DNA of the CDR3: TGCGCCAGCAGCCGAGGGCATCCCGGGGAGCTGTTTTTT.

The CDR3 DNA sequence: TGTGCCAGCAGCCAACCCGGGACTAGCGGGAGGGGAAACACCGGGGAGCTGTTTTTT. This codes for CASSQPGTSGRGNTGELFF. V usage is TRBV4-2 and J usage is TRBJ2-2; 16 bases are a match to TRBD2. CDR3 length: 19 residues. The V segment lost 2 bases and the J segment 2 bases; nucleotides outside the gene matches: 5. The V gene's germline CDR1 is LGHNA and CDR2 YNFKEQ.

This clonotype showed up just a few times. This chain links TRBV5-4 with TRBJ2-2; 12 nucleotides agree with TRBD1. The CDR3 runs to 16 residues. J gave up 5 bases and V 2 bases, and 4 bases lay outside the gene matches. CDR1 and CDR2 (germline): SGHNT, YYREEE (reference sequence). The CDR3 region is CASSLPGQGATGELFF. DNA for the CDR3: TGTGCCAGCAGCTTACCGGGACAGGGGGCGACCGGGGAGCTGTTTTTT.

This clonotype appeared a few times. J is TRBJ2-1 and V is TRBV5-1; the match to TRBD1 covers 10 bases. The CDR3 runs 15 residues. Germline V gives CDR1 SGHRS, CDR2 YFSETQ. After removal of 3 bases from V and 3 bases from J, the junction contained 3 bases not matched to a gene. DNA of the CDR3: TGCGCCAGCAGCTCGGGACAGGGGAACTACAATGAGCAGTTCTTC. Amino acid sequence: CASSSGQGNYNEQFF.

The V call is TRBV20-1, the J call TRBJ2-1; 14 bases are a match to TRBD2. This CDR3 contains 15 residues. Trimming at V came to 6 bases and at J to 8 bases, leaving 9 bases not matched to a gene. Germline loops: CDR1 DFQATT, CDR2 SNEGSKA (reference sequence). The CDR3 sequence: CSAEPGTSGSYEQFF. CDR3 coding DNA: TGCAGTGCAGAACCCGGGACTAGCGGGAGCTATGAGCAGTTCTTC.

V is TRBV20-1 and J is TRBJ2-1; TRBD2 aligns across 14 bases. Germline V CDR1 and CDR2: DFQATT, SNEGSKA (reference sequence). This CDR3 is 19 amino acids long. Trimming removed 1 base from V and 7 bases from J; junction bases left unmatched: 15. The CDR3 is CSARGGAKGTSGSINEQFF. CDR3 bases: TGCAGTGCTAGAGGCGGGGCAAAAGGGACTAGCGGGAGCATAAATGAGCAGTTCTTC.

The sample holds a few counts of this clonotype. The genes are TRBV7-9 and TRBJ2-1; D might be TRBD1 (5 bases). This CDR3 is built from 13 residues. The germline V gene has CDR1 SEHNR and CDR2 FQNEAQ (reference sequence). Trimming stripped 5 bases from V and 8 bases from J, with 13 bases between. CDR3 in amino acids: CASSRQNSDEQFF. The CDR3 region has the DNA TGTGCCAGCAGCAGACAGAACTCGGATGAGCAGTTCTTC.

This clonotype was recorded a few times. The V call is TRBV2, the J call TRBJ2-7; D is unclear. CDR3 length equals 13 residues. The germline gives CDR1 SNHLY, CDR2 FYNNEI. Between the trimmed V and J ends, which lost 4 bases and 3 bases, there was a span of 10 bases. The CDR3 sequence is CASSVPKGYEQYF. Here the CDR3 DNA reads TGTGCCAGCAGTGTCCCGAAGGGCTACGAGCAGTACTTC.

The chain carries TRBV5-1 and TRBJ2-1; possible D gene TRBD1, 5 bases. The CDR3 consists of 14 residues. The germline V gene encodes CDR1 SGHRS and CDR2 YFSETQ. Trimming pared 4 bases from V and 12 bases from J, leaving 20 bases between. The CDR3 here is CASSPIENQGWQFF. In DNA form, the CDR3 reads TGCGCCAGCAGCCCCATAGAGAATCAGGGTTGGCAGTTCTTC. The full variable domain, with the rest looked up from reference TRBV5-1 and TRBJ2-1, is KAGVTQTPRYLIKTRGQQVTLSCSPISGHRSVSWYQQTPGQGLQFLFEYFSETQRNKGNFPGRFSGRQFSNSRSEMNVSTLELGDSALYLCASSPIENQGWQFFGPGTRLTVL.

The chain links TRBV28 to TRBJ2-1, with TRBD2 matching over 9 bases. The V segment lost 11 bases and the J segment 4 bases; nucleotides outside the gene matches: 9. The germline gives CDR1 MDHEN, CDR2 SYDVKM. The CDR3 is 14 amino acids. The CDR3 is CAWRAGGLYNEQFF. CDR3 nucleotide sequence: TGTGCCTGGCGAGCGGGAGGCCTTTACAATGAGCAGTTCTTC.

The V gene is TRBV20-1, the J gene TRBJ2-7; D is undetermined. The CDR3 length is 13 residues. V dropped 3 bases and J dropped 4 bases, with 13 bases sitting between them. Germline V gene lookup returns CDR1 DFQATT and CDR2 SNEGSKA (reference sequence). CDR3 nucleotide sequence: TGCAGTGCTAGGAAGCTACCGGCTTACGAGCAGTACTTC. Its translation is CSARKLPAYEQYF.

The chain employs TRBV5-1 and TRBJ2-7; 7 bases are a match to TRBD2. The CDR3 length is 17 residues. Germline CDR1 SGHRS, CDR2 YFSETQ. J was trimmed by 0 bases and V by 1 base; bases with no gene match: 10. The CDR3 region is CASSLRPSGPSSYEQYF. DNA of the CDR3: TGCGCCAGCAGCTTGCGCCCTAGCGGACCGAGCTCCTACGAGCAGTACTTC.

This chain connects TRBV29-1 to TRBJ2-5; D might be TRBD2 (6 bases). V gave up 3 bases and J gave up 7 bases, with 6 bases separating them. CDR1 SQVTM and CDR2 ANQGSEA come from the germline V gene. The CDR3 sequence is 10 residues long. The CDR3 spells CSVEGGTQYF. The CDR3, as DNA: TGCAGCGTTGAGGGGGGGACCCAGTACTTC.